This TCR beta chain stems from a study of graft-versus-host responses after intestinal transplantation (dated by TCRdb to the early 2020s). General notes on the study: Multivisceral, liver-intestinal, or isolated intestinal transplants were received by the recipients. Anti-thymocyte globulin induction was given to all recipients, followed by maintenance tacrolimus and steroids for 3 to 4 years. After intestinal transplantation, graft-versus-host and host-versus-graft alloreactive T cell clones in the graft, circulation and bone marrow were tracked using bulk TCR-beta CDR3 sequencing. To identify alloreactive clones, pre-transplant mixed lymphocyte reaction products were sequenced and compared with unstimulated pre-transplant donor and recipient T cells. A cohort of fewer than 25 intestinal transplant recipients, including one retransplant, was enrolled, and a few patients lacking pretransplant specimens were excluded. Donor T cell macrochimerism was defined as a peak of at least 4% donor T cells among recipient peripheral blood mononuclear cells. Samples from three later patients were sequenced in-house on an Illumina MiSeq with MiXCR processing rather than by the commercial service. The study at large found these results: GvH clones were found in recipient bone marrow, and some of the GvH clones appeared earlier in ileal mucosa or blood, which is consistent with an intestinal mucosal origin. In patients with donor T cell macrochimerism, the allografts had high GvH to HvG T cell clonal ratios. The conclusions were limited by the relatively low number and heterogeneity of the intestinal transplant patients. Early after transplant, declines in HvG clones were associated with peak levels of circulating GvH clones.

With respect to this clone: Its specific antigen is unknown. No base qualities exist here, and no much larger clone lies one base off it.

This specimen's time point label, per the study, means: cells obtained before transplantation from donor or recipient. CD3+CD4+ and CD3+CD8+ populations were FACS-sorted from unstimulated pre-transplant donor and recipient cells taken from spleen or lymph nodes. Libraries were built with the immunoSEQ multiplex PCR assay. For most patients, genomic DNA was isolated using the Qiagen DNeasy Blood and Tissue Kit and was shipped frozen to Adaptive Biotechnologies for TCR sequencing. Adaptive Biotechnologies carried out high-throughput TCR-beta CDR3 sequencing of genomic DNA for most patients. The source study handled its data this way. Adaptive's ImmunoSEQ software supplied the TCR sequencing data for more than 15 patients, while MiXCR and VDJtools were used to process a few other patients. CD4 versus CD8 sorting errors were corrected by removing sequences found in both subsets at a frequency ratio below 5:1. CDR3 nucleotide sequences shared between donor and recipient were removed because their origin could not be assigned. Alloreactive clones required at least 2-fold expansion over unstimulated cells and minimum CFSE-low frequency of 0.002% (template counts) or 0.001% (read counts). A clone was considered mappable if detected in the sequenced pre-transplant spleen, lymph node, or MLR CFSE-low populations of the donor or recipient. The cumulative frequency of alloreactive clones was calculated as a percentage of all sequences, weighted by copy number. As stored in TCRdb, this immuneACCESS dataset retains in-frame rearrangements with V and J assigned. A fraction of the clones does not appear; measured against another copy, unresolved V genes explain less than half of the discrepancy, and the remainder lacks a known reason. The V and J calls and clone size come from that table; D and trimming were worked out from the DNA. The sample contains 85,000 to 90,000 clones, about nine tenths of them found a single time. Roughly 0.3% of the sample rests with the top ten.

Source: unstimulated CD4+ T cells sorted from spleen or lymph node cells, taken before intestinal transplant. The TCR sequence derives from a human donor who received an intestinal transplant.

The CDR3 protein: CASSFGYGYTF. The DNA sequence follows: TGTGCCAGCAGTTTTGGGTATGGCTACACCTTC. Recombination linked TRBV28 to TRBJ1-2; too little of a D gene remains to name it. Reading from cysteine to phenylalanine, the CDR3 counts 11 amino acids. Only the CDR3 portion is preserved as DNA: 33 bases, with reading frame beginning at the first base. Trimming takes 3 bases from V and 5 bases from J, and the germline ends sit 4 bases apart. Via the germline V gene, CDR1 is MDHEN and CDR2 SYDVKM.